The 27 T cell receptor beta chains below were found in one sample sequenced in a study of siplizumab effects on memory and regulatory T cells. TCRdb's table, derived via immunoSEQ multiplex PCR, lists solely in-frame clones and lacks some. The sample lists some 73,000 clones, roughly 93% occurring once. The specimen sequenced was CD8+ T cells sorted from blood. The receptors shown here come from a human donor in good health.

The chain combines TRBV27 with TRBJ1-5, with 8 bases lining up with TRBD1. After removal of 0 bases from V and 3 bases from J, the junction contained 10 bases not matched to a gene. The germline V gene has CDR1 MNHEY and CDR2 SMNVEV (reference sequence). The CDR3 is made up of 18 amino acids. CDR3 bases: TGTGCCAGCAGTTTATCCCATACAGGGGGGCCTCCCAATCAGCCCCAGCATTTT. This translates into CASSLSHTGGPPNQPQHF.

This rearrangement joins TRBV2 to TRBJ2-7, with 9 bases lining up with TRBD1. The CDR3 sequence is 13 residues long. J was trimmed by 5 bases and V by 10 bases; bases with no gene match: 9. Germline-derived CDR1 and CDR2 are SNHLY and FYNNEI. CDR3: CATAGTGGHEQYF. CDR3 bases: TGTGCCACCGCTGGAACAGGGGGCCACGAGCAGTACTTC.

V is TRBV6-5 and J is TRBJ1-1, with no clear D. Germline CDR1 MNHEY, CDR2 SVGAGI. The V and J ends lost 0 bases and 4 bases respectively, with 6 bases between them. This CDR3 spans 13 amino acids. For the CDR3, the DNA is TGTGCCAGCAGTTACTCGTGGGGCACTGAAGCTTTCTTT. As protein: CASSYSWGTEAFF.

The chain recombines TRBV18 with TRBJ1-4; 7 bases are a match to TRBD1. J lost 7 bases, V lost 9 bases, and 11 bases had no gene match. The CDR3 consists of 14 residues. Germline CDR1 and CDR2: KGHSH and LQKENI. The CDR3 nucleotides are TGTGCCAGTTCCTCCCGGGACAGCCTTGAAAAACTGTTTTTT. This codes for CASSSRDSLEKLFF.

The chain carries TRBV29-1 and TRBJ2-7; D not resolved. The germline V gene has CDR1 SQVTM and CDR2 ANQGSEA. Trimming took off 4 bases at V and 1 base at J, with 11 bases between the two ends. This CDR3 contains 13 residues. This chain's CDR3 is CSVAAAESYEQYF. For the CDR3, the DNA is TGCAGCGTTGCGGCGGCGGAATCCTACGAGCAGTACTTC.

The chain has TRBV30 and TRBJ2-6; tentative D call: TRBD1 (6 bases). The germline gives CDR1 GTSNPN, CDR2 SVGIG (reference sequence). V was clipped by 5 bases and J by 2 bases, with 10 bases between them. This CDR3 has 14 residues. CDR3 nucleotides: TGTGCCTGGGGCTCAGGGGCTGGGGCCAACGTCCTGACTTTC. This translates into CAWGSGAGANVLTF. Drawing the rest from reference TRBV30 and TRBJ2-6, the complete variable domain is SQTIHQWPATLVQPVGSPLSLECTVEGTSNPNLYWYRQAAGRGLQLLFYSVGIGQISSEVPQNLSASRPQDRQFILSSKKLLLSDSGFYLCAWGSGAGANVLTFGAGSRLTVL.

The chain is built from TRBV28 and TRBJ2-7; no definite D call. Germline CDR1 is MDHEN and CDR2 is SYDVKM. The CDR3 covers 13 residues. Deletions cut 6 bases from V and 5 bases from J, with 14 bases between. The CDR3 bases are TGTGCCAGCAGCTATAGCACGGCCCACGAGCAGTACTTC. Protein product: CASSYSTAHEQYF.

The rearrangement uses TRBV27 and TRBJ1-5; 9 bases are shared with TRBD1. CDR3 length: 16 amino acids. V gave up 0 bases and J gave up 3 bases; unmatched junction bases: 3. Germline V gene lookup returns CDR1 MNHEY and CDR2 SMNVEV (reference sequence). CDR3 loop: CASSLSGQGINQPQHF. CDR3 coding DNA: TGTGCCAGCAGTTTATCCGGACAGGGGATCAATCAGCCCCAGCATTTT.

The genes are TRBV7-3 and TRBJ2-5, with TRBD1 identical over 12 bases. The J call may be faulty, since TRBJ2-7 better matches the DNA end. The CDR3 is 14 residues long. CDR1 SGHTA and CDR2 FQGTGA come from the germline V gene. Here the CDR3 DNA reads TGTGCCAGCAGCTGGGACAGGGGGCCTTACGAGCAGTACTTC. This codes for CASSWDRGPYEQYF.

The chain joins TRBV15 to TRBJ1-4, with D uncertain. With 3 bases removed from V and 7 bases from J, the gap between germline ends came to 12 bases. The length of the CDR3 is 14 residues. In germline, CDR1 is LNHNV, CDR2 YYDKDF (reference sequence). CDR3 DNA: TGTGCCACCAGCAGTGCTCGGGGAAGTGAAAAACTGTTTTTT. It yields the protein CATSSARGSEKLFF.

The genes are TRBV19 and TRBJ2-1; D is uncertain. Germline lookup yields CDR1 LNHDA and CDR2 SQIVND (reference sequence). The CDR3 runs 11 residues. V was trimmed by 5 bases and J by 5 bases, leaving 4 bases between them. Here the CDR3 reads CASSLHNEQFF. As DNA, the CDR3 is TGTGCCAGTAGTTTGCACAATGAGCAGTTCTTC.

CDR3 DNA sequence: TGTGCCAGCAGTTTCGACAGTTCGGGCGAGCAGTACTTC. Amino acid sequence: CASSFDSSGEQYF. This chain joins TRBV27 and TRBJ2-7; perhaps TRBD1 as D (5 bases). Germline CDR1 reads MNHEY; CDR2 reads SMNVEV (reference sequence). V lost 3 bases and J 6 bases, leaving 12 bases between the germline ends. CDR3 length equals 13 residues.

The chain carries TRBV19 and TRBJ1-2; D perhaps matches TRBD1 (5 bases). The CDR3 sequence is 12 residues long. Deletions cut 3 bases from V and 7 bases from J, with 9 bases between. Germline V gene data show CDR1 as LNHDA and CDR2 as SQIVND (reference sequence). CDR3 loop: CASSMVGAGYTF. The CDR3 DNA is TGTGCCAGTAGTATGGTAGGGGCTGGCTACACCTTC.

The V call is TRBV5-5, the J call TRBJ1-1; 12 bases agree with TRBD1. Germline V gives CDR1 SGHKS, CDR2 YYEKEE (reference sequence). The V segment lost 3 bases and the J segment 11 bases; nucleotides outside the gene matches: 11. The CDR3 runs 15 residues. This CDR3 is CASSYPGQGAMGAFF. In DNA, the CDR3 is TGTGCCAGCAGCTACCCGGGACAGGGGGCGATGGGGGCTTTCTTT.

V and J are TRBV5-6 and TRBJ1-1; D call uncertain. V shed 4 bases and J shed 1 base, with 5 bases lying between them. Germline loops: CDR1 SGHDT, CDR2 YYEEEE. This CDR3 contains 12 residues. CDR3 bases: TGTGCCAGCAGCATACAGAACACTGAAGCTTTCTTT. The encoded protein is CASSIQNTEAFF.

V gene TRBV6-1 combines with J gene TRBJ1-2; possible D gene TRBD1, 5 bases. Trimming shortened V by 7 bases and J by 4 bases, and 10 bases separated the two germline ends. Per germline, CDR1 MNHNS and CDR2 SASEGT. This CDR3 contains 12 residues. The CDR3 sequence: CASNAGFYGYTF. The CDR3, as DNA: TGTGCCAGCAACGCAGGGTTCTATGGCTACACCTTC.

CDR3 protein: CATGPGGSYNEQFF. In DNA, the CDR3 is TGTGCCACCGGTCCGGGGGGCTCCTACAATGAGCAGTTCTTC. The J gene is TRBJ2-1, the V gene TRBV27; 7 bases align to TRBD2. CDR1 and CDR2 from the germline V gene are MNHEY and SMNVEV (reference sequence). V was pared by 10 bases and J by 0 bases, with 6 bases of the junction left unmatched. The CDR3 is 14 amino acids.

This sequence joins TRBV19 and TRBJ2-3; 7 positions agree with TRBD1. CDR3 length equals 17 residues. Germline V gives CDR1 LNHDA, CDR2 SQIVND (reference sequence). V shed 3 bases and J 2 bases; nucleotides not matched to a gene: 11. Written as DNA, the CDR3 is TGTGCCAGTAGTATTGAACCTTGGACAGGTTCCACAGATACGCAGTATTTT. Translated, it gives CASSIEPWTGSTDTQYF.

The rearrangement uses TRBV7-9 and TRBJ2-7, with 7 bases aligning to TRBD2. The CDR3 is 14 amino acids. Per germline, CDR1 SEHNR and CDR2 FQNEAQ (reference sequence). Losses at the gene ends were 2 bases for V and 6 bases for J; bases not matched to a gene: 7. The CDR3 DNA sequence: TGTGCCAGCAGCTTAACTCAAACGGGGGGCGAGCAGTACTTC. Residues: CASSLTQTGGEQYF.

Here the CDR3 reads CASSASGGAGNEQFF. The CDR3 DNA sequence: TGTGCCAGCAGCGCAAGCGGGGGGGCCGGGAATGAGCAGTTCTTC. The V and J genes are TRBV9 and TRBJ2-1; TRBD2 matches at 10 bases. The length of the CDR3 is 15 residues. Germline CDR1 and CDR2: SGDLS and YYNGEE. Losses at the gene ends were 3 bases for V and 7 bases for J; bases not matched to a gene: 7.

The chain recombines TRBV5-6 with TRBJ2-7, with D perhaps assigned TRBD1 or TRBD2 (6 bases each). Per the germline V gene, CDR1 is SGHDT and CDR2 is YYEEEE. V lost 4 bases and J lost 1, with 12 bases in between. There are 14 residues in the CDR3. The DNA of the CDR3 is TGTGCCAGCAGCCCGGGGGCAGGGTCCTACGAGCAGTACTTC. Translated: CASSPGAGSYEQYF.

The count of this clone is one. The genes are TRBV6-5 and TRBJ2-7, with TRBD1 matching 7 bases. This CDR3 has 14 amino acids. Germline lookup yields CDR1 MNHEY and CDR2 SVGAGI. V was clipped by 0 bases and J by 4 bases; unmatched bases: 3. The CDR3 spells CASSYSDRIYEQYF. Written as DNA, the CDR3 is TGTGCCAGCAGTTACTCGGACAGGATTTACGAGCAGTACTTC.

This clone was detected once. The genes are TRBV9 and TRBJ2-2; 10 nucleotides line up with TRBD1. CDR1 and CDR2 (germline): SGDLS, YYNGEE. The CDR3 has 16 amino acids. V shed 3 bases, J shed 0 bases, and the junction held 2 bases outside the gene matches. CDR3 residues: CASSGQGAANTGELFF. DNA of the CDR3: TGTGCCAGCAGCGGACAGGGGGCGGCGAACACCGGGGAGCTGTTTTTT.

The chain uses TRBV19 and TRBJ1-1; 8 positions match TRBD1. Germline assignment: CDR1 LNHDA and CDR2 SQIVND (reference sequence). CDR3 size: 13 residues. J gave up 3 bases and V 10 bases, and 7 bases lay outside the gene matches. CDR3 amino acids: CATKTGAYTEAFF. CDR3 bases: TGTGCCACTAAGACAGGGGCGTACACTGAAGCTTTCTTT.

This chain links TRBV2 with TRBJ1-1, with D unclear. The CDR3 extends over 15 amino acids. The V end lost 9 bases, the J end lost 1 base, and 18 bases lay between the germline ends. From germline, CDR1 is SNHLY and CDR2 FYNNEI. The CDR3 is CARPYQAAANTEAFF. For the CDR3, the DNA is TGTGCCAGACCCTATCAGGCAGCGGCGAACACTGAAGCTTTCTTT.

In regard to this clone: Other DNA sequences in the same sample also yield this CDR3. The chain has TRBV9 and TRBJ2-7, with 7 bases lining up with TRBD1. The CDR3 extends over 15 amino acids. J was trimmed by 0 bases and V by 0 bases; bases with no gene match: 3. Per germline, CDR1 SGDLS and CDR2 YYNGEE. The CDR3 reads CASSVGTGDSYEQYF. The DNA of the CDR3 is TGTGCCAGCAGCGTAGGCACAGGGGACTCCTACGAGCAGTACTTC.

The CDR3 here is CASSEEGQGGDPLHF. The CDR3 DNA follows: TGTGCCAGCAGTGAAGAGGGACAGGGGGGCGACCCCCTCCACTTT. The V gene is TRBV6-1, the J gene TRBJ1-6; 11 bases are shared with TRBD1. After removal of 1 base from V and 13 bases from J, the junction contained 6 bases not matched to a gene. CDR1 MNHNS and CDR2 SASEGT come from the germline V gene. CDR3 length: 15 residues.